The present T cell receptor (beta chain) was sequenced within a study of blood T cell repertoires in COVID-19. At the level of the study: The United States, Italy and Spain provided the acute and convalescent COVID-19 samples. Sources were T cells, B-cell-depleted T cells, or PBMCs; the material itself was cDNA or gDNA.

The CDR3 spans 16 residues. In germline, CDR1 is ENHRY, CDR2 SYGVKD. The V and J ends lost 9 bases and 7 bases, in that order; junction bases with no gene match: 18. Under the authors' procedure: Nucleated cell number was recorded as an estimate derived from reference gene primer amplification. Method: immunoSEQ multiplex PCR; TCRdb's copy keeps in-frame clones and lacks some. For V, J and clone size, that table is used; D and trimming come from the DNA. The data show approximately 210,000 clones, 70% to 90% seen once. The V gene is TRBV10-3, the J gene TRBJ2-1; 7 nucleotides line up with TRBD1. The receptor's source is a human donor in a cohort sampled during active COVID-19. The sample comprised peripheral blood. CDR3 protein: CAISQSSRKGANEQFF. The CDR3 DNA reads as TGTGCCATTTCTCAGAGTTCTAGGAAGGGGGCGAATGAGCAGTTCTTC.